This T cell receptor (beta chain) stems from a study of blood T cell repertoires in COVID-19. Across the whole study: The samples span acute and convalescent COVID-19 from the United States, Italy and Spain. T cells, B-cell-depleted T cells, or PBMCs provided the cDNA or gDNA that served as material.

Study processing details: Counts of nucleated cells, estimated from reference gene primer amplification, were obtained. The data were produced by immunoSEQ multiplex PCR, yet TCRdb's version contains in-frame clones alone and is incomplete. V and J calls and clone size are given by that table; D and trimming were obtained from the DNA. The sample consists of about 190,000 clones, under 80% of them appearing once. The germline V and J ends were trimmed by 1 base and 8 bases, with 14 bases remaining between them. Germline V CDR1 and CDR2: MNHEY, SMNVEV (reference sequence). The CDR3 loop spans 14 amino acids.

This chain connects TRBV27 to TRBJ1-1; no clear D. Input material: peripheral blood. This clonotype originated in a man aged 45-65 years who had recovered from COVID-19. DNA for the CDR3: TGTGCCAGCAGTTTATGGAGCGGAAGACGAGAAGCTTTCTTT. Translation: CASSLWSGRREAFF.